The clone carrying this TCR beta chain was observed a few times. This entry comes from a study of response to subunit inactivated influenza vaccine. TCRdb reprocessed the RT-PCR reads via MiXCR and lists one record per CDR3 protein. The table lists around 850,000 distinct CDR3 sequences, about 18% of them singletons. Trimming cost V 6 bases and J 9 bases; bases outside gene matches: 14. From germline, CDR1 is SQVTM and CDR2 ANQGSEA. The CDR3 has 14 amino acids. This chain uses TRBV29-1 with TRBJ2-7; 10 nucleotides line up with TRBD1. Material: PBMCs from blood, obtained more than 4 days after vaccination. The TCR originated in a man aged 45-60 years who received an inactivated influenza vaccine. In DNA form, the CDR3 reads TGCAGCGTCCTAGGGGACAGGGGAGAATGGACGCAGTACTTC. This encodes CSVLGDRGEWTQYF.